These 6 T cell receptor beta chains share one sample of origin, sequenced in a study of blood T cell repertoires in COVID-19. Some clones are missing from TCRdb's copy, which holds only in-frame ones; the method was immunoSEQ multiplex PCR. The sample gives approximately 250,000 clones, 70% to 90% of which show up once; under 2.5% is in the top ten. Sample: PBMCs or T cells enriched from blood (not recorded which). The receptors originated from a woman in her fifties or sixties in a cohort exposed to, infected with or recovered from COVID-19 (not recorded which).

The rearrangement uses TRBV27 and TRBJ2-5; the D gene is possibly TRBD1 (5 bases). The germline V gene has CDR1 MNHEY and CDR2 SMNVEV (reference sequence). Trimming removed 0 bases at V and 4 bases at J, with 12 bases between. The CDR3 has 15 residues. The CDR3 protein is CASSLSPRDGETQYF. As DNA, the CDR3 is TGTGCCAGCAGTTTATCTCCCAGGGATGGAGAGACCCAGTACTTC.

The chain combines TRBV3-1 (or the pseudogene TRBV3-2) with TRBJ1-1, with a weak D call TRBD1 (5 bases). The ends were cut back, 2 bases at V and 1 base at J, with 8 bases in the middle. CDR1 LGHDT and CDR2 YNNKEL come from the germline V gene (reference sequence). The CDR3 extends over 14 amino acids. CDR3 DNA sequence: TGTGCCAGCAGCCAAAGAGACAGGAACACTGAAGCTTTCTTT. The encoded protein is CASSQRDRNTEAFF.

The CDR3 sequence: CASSLTRTNEKLFF. The DNA for the CDR3 is TGTGCCAGCAGTCTCACCAGGACTAATGAAAAACTGTTTTTT. The chain is built from TRBV2 and TRBJ1-4; unclear D gene. The length of the CDR3 is 14 residues. Germline V gene lookup returns CDR1 SNHLY and CDR2 FYNNEI. Trimming took off 5 bases at V and 2 bases at J, with 9 bases between the two ends.

This clone appeared a few times. CDR3 protein: CASSPQEGRNTIYF. In DNA form, the CDR3 reads TGTGCCAGCTCACCACAGGAGGGCCGAAACACCATATATTTT. The genes are TRBV18 and TRBJ1-3; D not certain. The CDR3 has 14 amino acids. CDR1 and CDR2 (germline): KGHSH, LQKENI. Trimming stripped 1 base from V and 5 bases from J, with 9 bases between.

V gene TRBV28 combines with J gene TRBJ2-1, with D possibly TRBD1 on 6 matching bases. This CDR3 has 16 residues. V was trimmed by 6 bases and J by 0 bases, leaving 15 bases between them. The germline CDR1 and CDR2 sequences are MDHEN and SYDVKM. Here the CDR3 DNA reads TGTGCCAGCAGCACAGGGCCAGTCAACTCCTACAATGAGCAGTTCTTC. Amino acid sequence: CASSTGPVNSYNEQFF.

V and J are TRBV3-1 (or the pseudogene TRBV3-2) and TRBJ2-1, with 12 bases fitting TRBD2. This CDR3 region has 15 residues. Looked up from germline, CDR1 is LGHDT and CDR2 is YNNKEL (reference sequence). V lost 1 base and J lost 7; bases outside the gene matches: 2. CDR3 residues: CASSQGLAGANEQFF. DNA of the CDR3: TGTGCCAGCAGCCAAGGACTAGCGGGAGCTAATGAGCAGTTCTTC.